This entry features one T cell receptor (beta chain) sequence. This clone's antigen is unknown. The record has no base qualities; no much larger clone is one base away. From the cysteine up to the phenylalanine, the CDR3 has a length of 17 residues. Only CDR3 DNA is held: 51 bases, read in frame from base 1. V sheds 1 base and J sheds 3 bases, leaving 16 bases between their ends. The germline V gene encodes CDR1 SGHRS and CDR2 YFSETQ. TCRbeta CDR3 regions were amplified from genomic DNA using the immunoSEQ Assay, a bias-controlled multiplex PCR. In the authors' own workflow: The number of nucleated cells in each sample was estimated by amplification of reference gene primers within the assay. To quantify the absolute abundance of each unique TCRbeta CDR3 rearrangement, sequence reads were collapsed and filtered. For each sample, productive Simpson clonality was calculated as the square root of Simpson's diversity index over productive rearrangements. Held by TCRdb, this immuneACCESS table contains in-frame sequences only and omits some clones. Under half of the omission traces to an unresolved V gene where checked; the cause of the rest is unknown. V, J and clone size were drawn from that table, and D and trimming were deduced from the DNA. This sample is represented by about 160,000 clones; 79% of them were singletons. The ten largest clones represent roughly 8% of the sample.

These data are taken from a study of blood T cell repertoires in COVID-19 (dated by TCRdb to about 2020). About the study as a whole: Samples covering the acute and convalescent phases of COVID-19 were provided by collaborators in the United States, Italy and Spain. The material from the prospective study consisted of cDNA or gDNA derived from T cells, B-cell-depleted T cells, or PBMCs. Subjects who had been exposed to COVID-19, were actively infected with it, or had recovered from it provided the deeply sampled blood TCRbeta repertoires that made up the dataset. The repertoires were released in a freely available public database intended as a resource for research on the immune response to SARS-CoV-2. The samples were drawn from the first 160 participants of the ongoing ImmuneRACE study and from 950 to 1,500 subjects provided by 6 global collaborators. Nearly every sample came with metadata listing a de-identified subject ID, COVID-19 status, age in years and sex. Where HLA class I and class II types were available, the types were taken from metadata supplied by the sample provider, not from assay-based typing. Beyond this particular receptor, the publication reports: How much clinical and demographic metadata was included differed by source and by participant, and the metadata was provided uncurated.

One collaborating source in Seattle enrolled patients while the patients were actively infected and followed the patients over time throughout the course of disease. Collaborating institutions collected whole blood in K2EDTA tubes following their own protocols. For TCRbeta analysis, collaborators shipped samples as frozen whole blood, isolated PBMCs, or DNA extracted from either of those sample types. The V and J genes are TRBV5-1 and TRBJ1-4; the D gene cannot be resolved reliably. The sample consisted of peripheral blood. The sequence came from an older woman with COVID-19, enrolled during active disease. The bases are TGCGCCAGCAGCTTGTCGGTTCAGGCTTCCTCTAATGAAAAACTGTTTTTT. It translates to CASSLSVQASSNEKLFF. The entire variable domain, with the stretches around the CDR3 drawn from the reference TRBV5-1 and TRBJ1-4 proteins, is KAGVTQTPRYLIKTRGQQVTLSCSPISGHRSVSWYQQTPGQGLQFLFEYFSETQRNKGNFPGRFSGRQFSNSRSEMNVSTLELGDSALYLCASSLSVQASSNEKLFFGSGTQLSVL.